Below are 10 T cell receptor beta chains sequenced from a single sample in a study of T cell repertoires in cytomegalovirus infection. TCRdb ran MiXCR on the reads and lists one entry per CDR3 protein. In the table there are 270,000 or so distinct CDR3 sequences, over 15% of which are singletons. The sequencing input was CD8+ T cells from PBMCs. The receptor source for this set is a human donor in good health (CMV status not recorded). Some clones in this sample may be carry-over from other donors' samples.

The chain recombines TRBV5-6 with TRBJ2-7; no clear D. Trimming pared 2 bases from V and 2 bases from J, leaving 11 bases between. This CDR3 has 14 residues. CDR1 and CDR2 from the germline V gene are SGHDT and YYEEEE. The DNA for the CDR3 is TGTGCCAGCAGCTTTGTCCATAGTACCTACGAGCAGTACTTC. Its translation is CASSFVHSTYEQYF.

In its sample, this clonotype was seen a few times. V usage is TRBV15 and J usage is TRBJ1-5, with D uncertain. The germline CDR1 and CDR2 sequences are LNHNV and YYDKDF (reference sequence). Deletions cut 5 bases from V and 4 bases from J, with 15 bases between. This CDR3 is 15 amino acids long. Here the CDR3 DNA reads TGTGCCACCAGCGGAGGAGTTCTGGGGAATCAGCCCCAGCATTTT. Translating gives CATSGGVLGNQPQHF.

The J gene is TRBJ1-5, the V gene TRBV7-9, with TRBD1 matching 9 bases. From germline, CDR1 is SEHNR and CDR2 FQNEAQ (reference sequence). The CDR3 spans 15 residues. The ends lost 5 bases at V and 2 bases at J; junction bases unmatched: 4. CDR3 coding DNA: TGTGCCAGCAGCCAGACAGGGGGTGGCAATCAGCCCCAGCATTTT. Amino acids: CASSQTGGGNQPQHF.

The chain recombines TRBV20-1 with TRBJ1-5; D gene uncertain. Germline loops: CDR1 DFQATT, CDR2 SNEGSKA (reference sequence). The CDR3 covers 17 residues. V was pared by 0 bases and J by 2 bases, with 17 bases between. Here the CDR3 reads CSARDPVDVWGNQPQHF. In nucleotides, the CDR3 is TGCAGTGCTAGAGATCCTGTGGACGTCTGGGGCAATCAGCCCCAGCATTTT.

In its sample, this clonotype was seen a few times. The rearrangement joins TRBV7-9 to TRBJ1-1, with a weak D call TRBD1 (5 bases). Germline values: CDR1 SEHNR, CDR2 FQNEAQ (reference sequence). CDR3 length: 16 amino acids. Trimming removed 5 bases at V and 2 bases at J, with 18 bases between. CDR3 DNA: TGTGCCAGCAGCCTTAAGGTCCGGGACCCAAACACTGAAGCTTTCTTT. Translation: CASSLKVRDPNTEAFF.

The rearrangement joins TRBV20-1 to TRBJ2-2, with D perhaps TRBD1 or TRBD2 (5 bases each). The CDR3 covers 17 residues. The germline V gene has CDR1 DFQATT and CDR2 SNEGSKA (reference sequence). V was shortened by 0 bases and J by 5 bases, with 19 bases between the two germline ends. In DNA, the CDR3 is TGCAGTGCTAGAGAGTGGGACCTCCTTTCGGGGACCGGGGAGCTGTTTTTT. Its translation is CSAREWDLLSGTGELFF.

This clonotype was counted ten times or more. The genes are TRBV2 and TRBJ1-2; no firm D call. Germline assignment: CDR1 SNHLY and CDR2 FYNNEI. The germline V and J ends were trimmed by 6 bases and 0 bases, with 2 bases remaining between them. CDR3 length: 11 amino acids. CDR3 DNA: TGTGCCAGCAGGACTAACTATGGCTACACCTTC. Amino acids: CASRTNYGYTF.

This clonotype has ten or more counts. The chain links TRBV4-3 to TRBJ2-1; D is possibly TRBD2 (7 bases). Germline V gives CDR1 LGHNA, CDR2 YSLEER. V was cut by 0 bases and J by 4 bases, with 10 bases left in between. The CDR3 sequence is 15 residues long. CDR3 protein: CASSQERGPYNEQFF. The CDR3 bases are TGCGCCAGCAGCCAAGAGCGGGGGCCGTACAATGAGCAGTTCTTC.

The V and J genes are TRBV5-1 and TRBJ2-5; D perhaps matches TRBD2 (5 bases). Trimming stripped 4 bases from V and 5 bases from J, with 21 bases between. The CDR3 is made up of 16 amino acids. Germline V lookup: CDR1 SGHRS, CDR2 YFSETQ. The chain's CDR3 is CASSQTTPGDLETQYF. The CDR3 DNA sequence: TGCGCCAGCAGCCAGACTACTCCCGGGGATCTGGAGACCCAGTACTTC.

In this sample, this clonotype turned up many times. This rearrangement joins TRBV7-2 to TRBJ2-5; D gene unclear. The CDR3 length is 13 residues. Trimming stripped 2 bases from V and 5 bases from J, with 9 bases between. Germline CDR1 reads SGHTA; CDR2 reads FQGNSA. Written as DNA, the CDR3 is TGTGCCAGCAGCTTAAAGCTAACGGAGACCCAGTACTTC. This translates into CASSLKLTETQYF.